This T cell receptor (beta chain) appears in the sequencing data of a study of CD8 T cells in ankylosing spondylitis. General study points: Typical of ankylosing spondylitis blood, it appeared, was a TCR beta motif of several highly homologous variants.

The CDR3 has 16 residues. V was clipped by 4 bases and J by 0 bases; unmatched bases: 9. Germline V gene lookup returns CDR1 SGHKS and CDR2 YYEKEE (reference sequence). The table lists this clonotype with many counts. Antigen: not known. TCRdb itself ran the 5' RACE reads through MiXCR, one entry per CDR3 protein. The sample lists 700,000 to 850,000 distinct CDR3 sequences, 12% seen once, with approximately 0.46% in the top ten. The specimen sequenced was blood, either unsorted or a sorted T cell fraction (not recorded which). The chain is built from TRBV5-5 and TRBJ1-1, with TRBD1 matching 7 bases. The TCR was taken from a male donor with ankylosing spondylitis. CDR3 loop: CASSLTGTVMNTEAFF. CDR3 bases: TGTGCCAGCAGCCTTACCGGGACAGTTATGAACACTGAAGCTTTCTTT.